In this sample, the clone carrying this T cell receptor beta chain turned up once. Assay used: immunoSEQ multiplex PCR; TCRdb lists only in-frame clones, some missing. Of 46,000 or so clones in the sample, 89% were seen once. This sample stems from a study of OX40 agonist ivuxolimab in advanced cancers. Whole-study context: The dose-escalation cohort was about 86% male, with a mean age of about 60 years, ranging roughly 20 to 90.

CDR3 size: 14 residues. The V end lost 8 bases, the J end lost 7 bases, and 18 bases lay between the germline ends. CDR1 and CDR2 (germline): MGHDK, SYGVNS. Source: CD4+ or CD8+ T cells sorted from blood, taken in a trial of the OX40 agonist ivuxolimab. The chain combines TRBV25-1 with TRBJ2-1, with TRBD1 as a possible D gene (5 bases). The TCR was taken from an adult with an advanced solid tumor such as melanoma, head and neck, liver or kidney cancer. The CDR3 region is CASLKPTGGNEQFF. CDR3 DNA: TGTGCCAGCCTCAAACCTACAGGTGGGAATGAGCAGTTCTTC.